This T cell receptor (beta chain) was sequenced for a study of T cells after yellow fever vaccination. This clonotype was seen only a few times. TCRdb ran MiXCR on the 5' RACE reads and lists one entry per CDR3 protein. The data contain roughly 320,000 distinct CDR3 sequences, 9.5% to 12% of them singletons. The sequence came from a man younger than 30 who received the YFV17D yellow fever vaccine. The source material was CD4+ T cells sorted from PBMCs, sampled 45 days after the yellow fever booster vaccination.

CDR3 protein: CASSPVGTEKLFF. CDR3 in DNA: TGTGCCAGCTCACCAGTCGGGACCGAAAAACTGTTTTTT. This chain uses TRBV18 with TRBJ1-4; D might be TRBD1 (5 bases). The germline V gene encodes CDR1 KGHSH and CDR2 LQKENI. V lost 2 bases and J 8 bases, leaving 9 bases between the germline ends. The CDR3 length is 13 residues.